The rows below give T cell receptor beta chains drawn from one sample of a study of blood T cell repertoires in COVID-19. Measured with immunoSEQ multiplex PCR; TCRdb has only the in-frame clones, and not every one. The sample gives 400,000 or so clones, approximately 86% of which show up once; around 2.9% is in the top ten. The sequenced material came from peripheral blood. The receptors here all came from a human donor in a cohort sampled during active COVID-19. Each CDR3 is given with its conserved first and last residue. D genes are given only for firm matches. Size tells how often a clone was seen (once, few, many) or the class of an expanded clone, and some rows leave it out.

clone_size	v_call	d_call	j_call	cdr3_aa	cdr3_nt
.	TRBV27	TRBD2	TRBJ2-1	CASSPKGLAGEKSYNEQFF	TGTGCCAGCAGTCCCAAGGGACTAGCGGGAGAGAAATCCTACAATGAGCAGTTCTTC
.	TRBV30	.	TRBJ1-6	CAWTTTTRSYNSPLHF	TGTGCCTGGACAACCACTACTCGCTCCTATAATTCACCCCTCCACTTT
.	TRBV2	TRBD1	TRBJ1-4	CASSVSQGTGIEKLFF	TGTGCCAGCAGTGTTTCCCAAGGGACAGGGATCGAAAAACTGTTTTTT
.	TRBV30	.	TRBJ1-2	CAWRRSGGYTF	TGTGCCTGGAGGCGCAGCGGTGGCTACACCTTC
.	TRBV29-1	.	TRBJ2-7	CSVDRGGEQYF	TGCAGCGTTGACAGGGGAGGGGAGCAGTACTTC
.	TRBV12-3/TRBV12-4	.	TRBJ2-7	CASSYGLYEQYF	TGTGCCAGCAGTTATGGACTCTACGAGCAGTACTTC
few	TRBV9	TRBD2	TRBJ2-7	CASSVEVGRGNEQYF	TGTGCCAGCAGCGTAGAAGTAGGGCGGGGGAACGAGCAGTACTTC
.	TRBV7-8	TRBD2	TRBJ2-7	CASSPWVRVAGGYEQYF	TGTGCCAGCAGCCCGTGGGTTAGGGTGGCGGGAGGCTACGAGCAGTACTTC
.	TRBV5-1	TRBD1	TRBJ1-4	CASSLAVGTGKTNEKLFF	TGCGCCAGCAGCTTGGCCGTTGGGACAGGGAAGACTAATGAAAAACTGTTTTTT
.	TRBV5-1	TRBD1	TRBJ1-2	CASSLANTGGGNGYTF	TGCGCCAGCAGCTTGGCGAACACAGGGGGAGGAAATGGCTACACCTTC
.	TRBV24-1	TRBD1	TRBJ1-6	CATIHSRAGGSSPLHF	TGTGCCACCATCCACTCCAGGGCAGGGGGCAGTTCACCCCTCCACTTT
.	TRBV4-2	.	TRBJ2-6	CASSQDNRVDHSGANVLTF	TGTGCCAGCAGCCAAGATAACAGGGTAGACCACTCTGGGGCCAACGTCCTGACTTTC
.	TRBV6-1	.	TRBJ1-3	CASSEAGASSGNTIYF	TGTGCCAGCAGTGAGGCGGGAGCAAGCTCTGGAAACACCATATATTTT
.	TRBV6-1	.	TRBJ2-1	CASSESQLFSSYNEQFF	TGTGCCAGCAGTGAATCCCAACTCTTTAGCTCCTACAATGAGCAGTTCTTC
.	TRBV24-1	.	TRBJ2-3	CATSDLGDNLITDTQYF	TGTGCCACCAGTGATTTGGGGGACAATCTGATTACAGATACGCAGTATTTT
.	TRBV14	.	TRBJ1-1	CASSQDMNTEAFF	TGTGCCAGCAGCCAGGACATGAACACTGAAGCTTTCTTT
.	TRBV6-5	.	TRBJ2-3	CASSYGRDRSTDTQYF	TGTGCCAGCAGTTACGGGCGGGACCGGAGCACAGATACGCAGTATTTT
.	TRBV6-5	.	TRBJ2-1	CASSYHNRRDNEQFF	TGTGCCAGCAGTTACCATAACCGTCGGGATAATGAGCAGTTCTTC
.	TRBV6-2/TRBV6-3	.	TRBJ2-3	CASSLDWRVDTQYF	TGTGCCAGCAGTCTCGACTGGCGGGTAGATACGCAGTATTTT
.	TRBV15	TRBD2	TRBJ2-1	CATSRDFSGRAVEQFF	TGTGCCACCAGCAGAGATTTTAGCGGGAGGGCCGTTGAGCAGTTCTTC
.	TRBV12-3/TRBV12-4	.	TRBJ1-1	CASSLPGDTEAFF	TGTGCCAGCAGTTTACCGGGGGACACTGAAGCTTTCTTT
.	TRBV15	.	TRBJ1-4	CATSSENGGEKLFF	TGTGCCACCAGCAGCGAGAATGGGGGGGAAAAACTGTTTTTT
.	TRBV20-1	.	TRBJ2-7	CSATTGYEQYF	TGCAGTGCGACCACAGGCTACGAGCAGTACTTC
.	TRBV28	.	TRBJ1-1	CASSPHGLVEAFF	TGTGCCAGCAGTCCCCACGGACTTGTTGAAGCTTTCTTT
.	TRBV20-1	.	TRBJ1-1	CSAGEGTEAFF	TGCAGTGCTGGGGAGGGCACTGAAGCTTTCTTT
.	TRBV4-1	.	TRBJ1-2	CASSQDRVGGGYTF	TGCGCCAGCAGCCAAGACAGGGTCGGGGGAGGCTACACCTTC
once	TRBV15	.	TRBJ2-3	CATSNRDTQYF	TGTGCCACCAGCAACAGGGATACGCAGTATTTT
.	TRBV5-6	TRBD1	TRBJ2-7	CASSIRDRGYEQYF	TGTGCCAGCAGCATCCGGGACAGGGGGTACGAGCAGTACTTC
.	TRBV29-1	.	TRBJ1-1	CSVDRGEGTEAFF	TGCAGCGTTGATAGGGGGGAGGGTACTGAAGCTTTCTTT
.	TRBV4-1	.	TRBJ2-3	CASSLTQTGDTQYF	TGCGCCAGCAGCCTTACACAAACCGGGGATACGCAGTATTTT
.	TRBV6-1	TRBD1	TRBJ2-1	CASSETRTGRNEQFF	TGTGCCAGCAGTGAAACCCGGACAGGGAGAAATGAGCAGTTCTTC
.	TRBV7-6	TRBD2	TRBJ2-3	CASSLFSGPGLAGGQPDTQYF	TGTGCCAGCAGCTTATTTTCGGGCCCAGGACTAGCGGGAGGGCAACCAGATACGCAGTATTTT
.	TRBV11-2	.	TRBJ2-2	CASSRVAPGELFF	TGTGCCAGCAGCCGGGTGGCCCCCGGGGAGCTGTTTTTT
.	TRBV7-2	.	TRBJ1-4	CASSPEDEKLFF	TGTGCCAGCAGCCCGGAGGATGAAAAACTGTTTTTT